These 25 T cell receptor beta chains were sequenced from one sample in a study of T cell repertoires in cytomegalovirus infection. Each CDR3 protein gets one entry after TCRdb re-called the reads with MiXCR. The data show 310,000 or so distinct CDR3 sequences, with 9.6% seen just once and more than 2.5% held by the top ten. The sequenced sample consisted of PBMCs. The receptors were gathered from a human donor in good health (CMV status not recorded). Some clones in this sample may be carry-over from other donors' samples.

V usage is TRBV29-1 and J usage is TRBJ2-7, with D possibly matching TRBD2 (5 bases). Trimming removed 4 bases at V and 2 bases at J, with 12 bases between. The germline gives CDR1 SQVTM, CDR2 ANQGSEA. The CDR3 loop spans 13 amino acids. CDR3 sequence: CSVGPRATYEQYF. CDR3 nucleotide sequence: TGCAGCGTTGGGCCGAGGGCGACCTACGAGCAGTACTTC.

This clonotype showed up many times. The CDR3: CASRGRRGGVSEQYV. The CDR3, as DNA: TGTGCCAGTAGGGGCCGCAGGGGCGGTGTAAGCGAGCAGTACGTC. The J gene is TRBJ2-7, the V gene TRBV28; TRBD1 is a possible D gene (6 bases). Trimming removed 9 bases at V and 6 bases at J, with 24 bases between. The CDR3 runs to 15 residues. The V gene's germline CDR1 is MDHEN and CDR2 SYDVKM.

The sample holds many counts of this clonotype. The chain combines TRBV28 with TRBJ2-7; a weak D match, TRBD1 (6 bases). V lost 2 bases and J 5 bases, leaving 10 bases between the germline ends. There are 13 residues in the CDR3. The germline gives CDR1 MDHEN, CDR2 SYDVKM. CDR3 coding DNA: TGTGCCAGCAGTTTAGGCAGGGGCCACGAGCAGTACGTC. This sequence encodes CASSLGRGHEQYV.

This clonotype was seen at least ten times. The rearrangement joins TRBV7-9 to TRBJ1-2; 7 nucleotides agree with TRBD1. The trim removed 5 bases at V and 0 bases at J, leaving 3 bases unmatched. This CDR3 region has 14 residues. Germline lookup yields CDR1 SEHNR and CDR2 FQNEAQ (reference sequence). The chain's CDR3 is CASSATGTNYGYTF. CDR3 in DNA: TGTGCCAGCAGCGCGACAGGGACTAACTATGGCTACACCTTC.

This clonotype was seen many times. This chain connects TRBV11-3 to TRBJ2-1; D might be TRBD1 (6 bases). Germline-derived CDR1 and CDR2 are SGHNT and YENEEA. Trimming removed 2 bases from V and 10 bases from J, with 15 bases in between. The CDR3 is 14 residues long. CDR3 amino acids: CASSLPSRGSEQFF. The CDR3 bases are TGTGCCAGCAGCTTACCGTCGAGGGGGAGCGAGCAGTTCTTC.

This clonotype was recorded at least ten times. The chain carries TRBV7-8 and TRBJ1-5; possibly TRBD1 for D (5 bases). Germline V gene lookup returns CDR1 SGHVS and CDR2 FQNEAQ. The CDR3 extends over 14 amino acids. Trimming pared 3 bases from V and 4 bases from J, leaving 10 bases between. The CDR3 is CASSFGRDNQPQHF. For the CDR3, the DNA is TGTGCCAGCAGCTTTGGCAGGGATAATCAGCCCCAGCATTTT.

There are many counts of this clonotype. The chain couples TRBV3-1 to TRBJ1-2, with TRBD1 matching over 8 bases. CDR1 and CDR2 (germline): LGHDT, YNNKEL (reference sequence). This CDR3 spans 14 amino acids. V dropped 2 bases and J dropped 4; count of bases not matched to a gene: 3. DNA for the CDR3: TGTGCCAGCAGCCAATCGGGACAGGTCTATGGCTACACCTTC. It codes for CASSQSGQVYGYTF.

The sample holds a few counts of this clonotype. This chain uses TRBV20-1 with TRBJ2-1, with 9 bases matching TRBD2. This CDR3 has 11 residues. Unmatched junction bases numbered 7, after V lost 3 bases and J lost 16 bases. The germline CDR1 and CDR2 sequences are DFQATT and SNEGSKA (reference sequence). The CDR3 DNA sequence: TGCAGTGCTAGCTCTAGCGGGACCCTTTTCTTC. Translation: CSASSSGTLFF.

This clonotype was picked up many times. This chain uses TRBV11-2 with TRBJ2-7; 8 bases are shared with TRBD2. Unmatched junction bases numbered 7, after V lost 1 base and J lost 5 bases. CDR1 is SGHAT and CDR2 is FQNNGV in the germline V gene. The length of the CDR3 is 15 residues. The CDR3 spells CASSLGPSGGNEQYV. The DNA of the CDR3 is TGTGCCAGCAGCTTAGGTCCCAGCGGGGGTAACGAGCAGTACGTC.

This clonotype was observed a handful of times. This chain joins TRBV11-3 and TRBJ2-1, with D perhaps given as TRBD1 or TRBD2 (5 bases each). Germline values: CDR1 SGHNT, CDR2 YENEEA. V lost 4 bases and J 6 bases, leaving 10 bases between the germline ends. This CDR3 spans 13 amino acids. The CDR3 here is CASSSRDGNEQFF. In nucleotides, the CDR3 is TGTGCCAGCAGCTCCCGGGACGGCAATGAGCAGTTCTTC.

This clonotype was recorded many times. The V and J genes are TRBV24-1 and TRBJ2-3; either TRBD1 or TRBD2 may supply D (5 bases each). This CDR3 is 13 amino acids long. V lost 4 bases and J 4 bases, leaving 8 bases between the germline ends. In germline, CDR1 is KGHDR, CDR2 SFDVKD. The CDR3 bases are TGTGCCACCAGTGAGACGGGACCAGATACGCAGTATTTT. As protein: CATSETGPDTQYF.

Concerning this clonotype: One end of the junction varies from germline; a read error may be responsible. The chain recombines TRBV7-8 with TRBJ2-1; TRBD1 or TRBD2 may be the D gene (5 bases each). Germline CDR1 and CDR2: SGHVS and FQNEAQ. The CDR3 runs to 15 residues. As DNA, the CDR3 is TGTGCCAGCAGCCCTCTGGGGACCCCCTACAATGAGCAGCTCTTC. Protein sequence: CASSPLGTPYNEQLF.

This clonotype occurred many times. The rearrangement links TRBV7-2 to TRBJ1-1; no firm D call. The ends were cut back, 8 bases at V and 1 base at J, with 20 bases in the middle. Germline-derived CDR1 and CDR2 are SGHTA and FQGNSA. This CDR3 has 16 amino acids. CDR3 protein: CASLLSREFRNTEAFF. The CDR3 coding sequence is TGTGCCAGCCTTCTATCTCGGGAGTTTAGGAACACTGAAGCTTTCTTT.

This clonotype was recorded many times. The chain uses TRBV6-2 or TRBV6-3 and TRBJ2-7, with a tentative D call TRBD1 (6 bases). The length of the CDR3 is 12 residues. V lost 10 bases, J lost 0 bases, and 10 bases lay in between. Germline loops: CDR1 MNHEY, CDR2 SVGEGT. The CDR3 here is CATGQSSYEQYV. As DNA, the CDR3 is TGTGCCACCGGACAGAGCTCCTACGAGCAGTACGTC.

Ten or more counts support this clonotype. The chain couples TRBV7-6 to TRBJ2-1, with a weak D call TRBD1 (5 bases). The germline CDR1 and CDR2 sequences are SGHVS and FNYEAQ. The length of the CDR3 is 15 residues. Deletions cut 1 base from V and 3 bases from J, with 10 bases between. The CDR3, as DNA: TGTGCCAGCAGCTTAGATTTCCAGGGCTACAATGAGCAGTTCTTC. The encoded protein is CASSLDFQGYNEQFF. Variable domain in full (rest from reference TRBV7-6 and TRBJ2-1): GAGVSQSPRYKVTKRGQDVALRCDPISGHVSLYWYRQALGQGPEFLTYFNYEAQQDKSGLPNDRFSAERPEGSISTLTIQRTEQRDSAMYRCASSLDFQGYNEQFFGPGTRLTVL.

In its sample, this clonotype was seen many times. This chain connects TRBV4-3 to TRBJ2-1, with D possibly being TRBD1 or TRBD2 (6 bases each). CDR3 size: 15 residues. Germline CDR1 reads LGHNA; CDR2 reads YSLEER. V lost 6 bases and J 7 bases, leaving 19 bases between the germline ends. This CDR3 reads CASSSEGGAGNEQFF. The CDR3 DNA reads TGCGCCAGCAGTTCTGAGGGGGGAGCCGGGAATGAGCAGTTCTTC.

There are many counts of this clonotype. The chain employs TRBV5-5 and TRBJ2-5; TRBD2 matches 8 bases. The CDR3 covers 14 residues. Germline V gives CDR1 SGHKS, CDR2 YYEKEE (reference sequence). J gave up 3 bases and V 4 bases, and 5 bases lay outside the gene matches. This chain's CDR3 is CASSIGTREETQYF. Here the CDR3 DNA reads TGTGCCAGCAGCATCGGGACTAGAGAAGAGACCCAGTACTTC.

The V and J genes are TRBV18 and TRBJ2-5; 7 nucleotides line up with TRBD1. The CDR3 extends over 16 amino acids. V lost 3 bases and J lost 0; bases outside the gene matches: 7. Germline values: CDR1 KGHSH, CDR2 LQKENI. CDR3 protein: CASSPGTETYQETQYF. The DNA for the CDR3 is TGTGCCAGCTCACCCGGGACAGAGACGTACCAAGAGACCCAGTACTTC.

This clonotype was detected many times. This rearrangement joins TRBV20-1 to TRBJ1-2; D is unresolved. V lost 0 bases to trimming and J lost 2 bases, with 10 bases between them. CDR3 length: 14 amino acids. Germline V gene sequence: CDR1 DFQATT, CDR2 SNEGSKA (reference sequence). CDR3 bases: TGCAGTGCTAGAGATCAGTCCGGGAACTATGGCTACACCTTC. Translation: CSARDQSGNYGYTF.

This chain joins TRBV7-8 and TRBJ1-4, with 9 nucleotides matching TRBD1. The CDR3 length is 14 residues. V gave up 1 base and J gave up 10 bases; unmatched junction bases: 4. CDR1 is SGHVS, CDR2 FQNEAQ, per germline. The CDR3 loop reads CASSLGQGVRKLFF. The CDR3 region has the DNA TGTGCCAGCAGCTTAGGACAGGGGGTGCGAAAACTGTTTTTT.

This clonotype has ten or more counts. This chain joins TRBV6-2 or TRBV6-3 and TRBJ1-1; D ambiguous. The CDR3 is 13 residues long. Germline assignment: CDR1 MNHEY and CDR2 SVGEGT. V was pared by 2 bases and J by 5 bases, with 9 bases between. In DNA, the CDR3 is TGTGCCAGCAGTTACCTGGTGGGAACTGAAGCTTTCTTT. Its translation is CASSYLVGTEAFF.

This clonotype was detected many times. The chain joins TRBV25-1 to TRBJ2-5; tentatively, D is TRBD1 (5 bases). Germline assignment: CDR1 MGHDK and CDR2 SYGVNS. V lost 1 base, J lost 2 bases, and 8 bases lay in between. The CDR3 loop spans 14 amino acids. The CDR3 region is CASSEWGRQETQYF. In DNA, the CDR3 is TGTGCCAGCAGTGAATGGGGCAGACAAGAGACCCAGTACTTC.

This clonotype was observed at least ten times. The CDR3: CSAMTGWAQYF. The CDR3 region has the DNA TGCAGTGCAATGACAGGGTGGGCCCAGTACTTC. The chain is built from TRBV20-1 and TRBJ2-5, with 7 bases lining up with TRBD1. Germline assignment: CDR1 DFQATT and CDR2 SNEGSKA (reference sequence). The CDR3 is 11 amino acids. The V segment lost 6 bases and the J segment 9 bases; nucleotides outside the gene matches: 7.

The V and J genes are TRBV29-1 and TRBJ2-3; tentative D call: TRBD1 (6 bases). V lost 4 bases, J lost 5 bases, and 13 bases lay in between. The CDR3 has 13 residues. Germline assignment: CDR1 SQVTM and CDR2 ANQGSEA. The CDR3 loop reads CSVGSGAVDTQYF. DNA for the CDR3: TGCAGCGTTGGTTCAGGGGCTGTAGATACGCAGTATTTT.

This clonotype was seen a handful of times. The V and J genes are TRBV18 and TRBJ2-5; D is perhaps TRBD1 (5 bases). Germline V gene sequence: CDR1 KGHSH, CDR2 LQKENI. V lost 3 bases to trimming and J lost 1 base, with 9 bases between them. The CDR3 sequence is 14 residues long. CDR3: CASSPRQLQETQYF. CDR3 DNA: TGTGCCAGCTCACCCCGACAGCTCCAAGAGACCCAGTACTTC.